This T cell receptor beta chain was sequenced during a study of spatial heterogeneity in lung cancer. Study conclusions and caveats: Mutation tallies in tumors tracked expanded intratumoral alpha and beta TCR counts. Among tumor T cells, estimated coverage was roughly 7% for alpha chains and around 13% for beta chains.

This sample's time point: sample taken at primary tumor resection. Untreated early-stage non-small cell lung cancer patients, some 70 in total, were the donors. TCRdb passed the 5' RACE reads through MiXCR, listing each CDR3 protein once. Of about 100,000 distinct CDR3 sequences in the sample, 4.4% were seen once. In its sample, this clonotype was seen many times. What it recognizes is unknown. Trimming removed 4 bases at V and 3 bases at J, with 4 bases between. CDR3 length: 11 residues. Germline loops: CDR1 MDHEN, CDR2 SYDVKM. This TCR came from a male donor with early-stage non-small cell lung cancer. The sequencing here drew on lung tumor tissue, taken at surgery. The chain is built from TRBV28 and TRBJ2-7; unclear D gene. CDR3 DNA sequence: TGTGCCAGCAGTTCCTTCTACGAGCAGTACTTC. Protein: CASSSFYEQYF.